Below, one T cell receptor (beta chain) is given with its context. TCRdb reprocessed the 5' RACE reads and reports one entry per CDR3 protein, with no DNA. Its listing shows about 460,000 distinct CDR3 sequences. The data are from a study of T cells expressing NK-cell markers. CDR3 length: 15 amino acids. Per the germline V gene, CDR1 is MGHRA and CDR2 is YSYEKL. The chain is built from TRBV4-1 and TRBJ1-6. This clonotype originated in a woman between 50 and 59 years old in good health. Sequences were obtained from blood T cells: a sorted CD56 or NKG2C T cell subset, CD4+ or CD8+ T cells, or bulk PBMC T cells (not recorded which). Here the CDR3 reads CASSKYWTENSPLHF.